Below, 20 T cell receptor beta chains from the same sample are listed, as sequenced in a study of CD8+ T cells in alopecia areata. cDNA prepared by RNA extraction and subsequent reverse transcription served as the template for sequencing. Sequencing used immunoSEQ multiplex PCR; TCRdb keeps in-frame clones, though not all of them. This table holds more than 100,000 clones, around three fifths found once. Sequencing input: CD4+ T cells sorted from blood. The receptors were gathered from a human donor in good health.

This rearrangement joins TRBV5-4 to TRBJ2-5, with 7 bases identical to TRBD1. This CDR3 spans 14 amino acids. The V gene end was trimmed by 4 bases and the J gene end by 0 bases; junction bases not matched to a gene: 3. CDR1 and CDR2 (germline): SGHNT, YYREEE (reference sequence). The CDR3 DNA reads TGTGCCAGCAGCCTGGGACAGCACCAAGAGACCCAGTACTTC. This translates into CASSLGQHQETQYF.

The sample holds a few counts of this clone. The rearrangement links TRBV9 to TRBJ2-3, with no clear D. The V end was cut by 1 base, the J end by 6 bases, with 9 bases between. Looked up from germline, CDR1 is SGDLS and CDR2 is YYNGEE. The CDR3 runs to 13 residues. The CDR3 region has the DNA TGTGCCAGCAGCGTAAGGGTACGGGATACGCAGTATTTT. As protein: CASSVRVRDTQYF.

This clone was seen only a few times. The J gene is TRBJ2-1, the V gene TRBV7-9; D might be TRBD1 or TRBD2, each matching 5 bases. The CDR3 spans 15 residues. Germline V gives CDR1 SEHNR, CDR2 FQNEAQ (reference sequence). Trimming took off 1 base at V and 5 bases at J, with 12 bases between the two ends. CDR3 sequence: CASSLGQRLDNEQFF. The CDR3 nucleotides read TGTGCCAGCAGCTTAGGACAGCGGTTGGACAATGAGCAGTTCTTC.

The chain is built from TRBV6-5 and TRBJ2-3; possible D gene TRBD2, 5 bases. The V gene's germline CDR1 is MNHEY and CDR2 SVGAGI. The CDR3 covers 16 residues. Trimming cost V 0 bases and J 0 bases, with 10 bases left between them. Here the CDR3 DNA reads TGTGCCAGCAGTTACTCGCCGGGGATCAGCACAGATACGCAGTATTTT. Translating gives CASSYSPGISTDTQYF.

CDR3 amino acids: CASSFSVVGGPGYTF. The CDR3 DNA reads as TGTGCCAGCAGCTTCTCCGTGGTCGGGGGGCCCGGCTACACCTTC. The rearrangement links TRBV5-6 to TRBJ1-2; D perhaps matches TRBD1 (6 bases). This CDR3 is built from 15 residues. CDR1 SGHDT and CDR2 YYEEEE come from the germline V gene. V lost 2 bases and J 8 bases, leaving 19 bases between the germline ends. The full variable domain, its missing parts supplied by reference TRBV5-6 and TRBJ1-2, is DAGVTQSPTHLIKTRGQQVTLRCSPKSGHDTVSWYQQALGQGPQFIFQYYEEEERQRGNFPDRFSGHQFPNYSSELNVNALLLGDSALYLCASSFSVVGGPGYTFGSGTRLTVV.

By frequency in the sample, this clone is medium-sized. The chain links TRBV5-1 to TRBJ2-2; TRBD1 might be the D (6 bases). CDR1 is SGHRS, CDR2 YFSETQ, per germline. Trimming cost V 2 bases and J 1 base, with 6 bases left between them. CDR3 length: 14 residues. The CDR3 DNA sequence: TGCGCCAGCAGCTTACAGGGGAACACCGGGGAGCTGTTTTTT. This gives the protein CASSLQGNTGELFF.

This clone was counted a few times. This chain uses TRBV29-1 with TRBJ1-1, with D possibly matching TRBD1 (5 bases). The CDR3 covers 12 residues. Trimming removed 7 bases at V and 1 base at J, with 10 bases between. Germline loops: CDR1 SQVTM, CDR2 ANQGSEA. The CDR3 DNA reads TGCAGCGGGGGAACAGGGAACACTGAAGCTTTCTTT. Translating gives CSGGTGNTEAFF.

The rearrangement links TRBV2 to TRBJ1-6, with D perhaps TRBD1 (5 bases). V was pared by 6 bases and J by 7 bases, with 19 bases between. The CDR3 has 16 amino acids. CDR1 is SNHLY, CDR2 FYNNEI, per germline. CDR3 nucleotides: TGTGCCAGCAGAGCCCGTTATGGGGCACGGAATTCACCCCTCCACTTT. Its translation: CASRARYGARNSPLHF.

This chain links TRBV10-3 with TRBJ1-2; maybe TRBD1 (6 bases). From germline, CDR1 is ENHRY and CDR2 SYGVKD. V was trimmed by 10 bases and J by 4 bases, leaving 13 bases between them. The CDR3 is made up of 12 amino acids. CDR3 residues: CATSEQGYGYTF. In DNA, the CDR3 is TGTGCCACCTCCGAACAGGGCTATGGCTACACCTTC.

This clone was observed a handful of times. The chain carries TRBV14 and TRBJ1-1, with no clear D. Germline assignment: CDR1 SGHDN and CDR2 FVKESK. Trimming pared 1 base from V and 3 bases from J, leaving 12 bases between. CDR3 length equals 15 residues. CDR3 coding DNA: TGTGCCAGCAGCCAAGGAGGGAGGGCGGACACTGAAGCTTTCTTT. This translates into CASSQGGRADTEAFF.

This clone occurred a few times. V usage is TRBV25-1 and J usage is TRBJ2-4, with a possible D match to TRBD2 (6 bases). The germline gives CDR1 MGHDK, CDR2 SYGVNS. The CDR3 has 17 amino acids. V lost 4 bases and J 2 bases, leaving 18 bases between the germline ends. For the CDR3, the DNA is TGTGCCAGCAGTGCCAAGGTGGGGGGTGGGACCAAAAACATTCAGTACTTC. It specifies CASSAKVGGGTKNIQYF.

J is TRBJ1-2 and V is TRBV2; TRBD1 matches 10 bases. V was clipped by 4 bases and J by 6 bases; unmatched bases: 8. Germline V gives CDR1 SNHLY, CDR2 FYNNEI. This CDR3 has 15 amino acids. This chain's CDR3 is CASSGQGAFRDGYTF. The CDR3, as DNA: TGTGCCAGCAGTGGACAGGGGGCTTTTCGGGATGGCTACACCTTC.

The chain carries TRBV4-1 and TRBJ1-5, with TRBD1 matching 7 bases. The CDR3 has 14 amino acids. From germline, CDR1 is MGHRA and CDR2 YSYEKL. Trimming cost V 0 bases and J 7 bases; bases outside gene matches: 3. In DNA form, the CDR3 reads TGCGCCAGCAGCCAAGAGTCAGGGGGACAGCCCCAGCATTTT. As protein: CASSQESGGQPQHF.

This sequence joins TRBV7-9 and TRBJ2-3, with D possibly TRBD1 on 5 matching bases. V was trimmed by 6 bases and J by 3 bases, leaving 10 bases between them. The CDR3 is 13 amino acids. Germline V gene lookup returns CDR1 SEHNR and CDR2 FQNEAQ (reference sequence). The CDR3 here is CASSQRGTDTQYF. CDR3 nucleotide sequence: TGTGCCAGCAGTCAAAGGGGAACAGATACGCAGTATTTT.

This chain uses TRBV5-6 with TRBJ1-1; 7 bases map to TRBD1. This CDR3 is 12 amino acids long. J lost 10 bases, V lost 6 bases, and 9 bases had no gene match. Germline CDR1 and CDR2: SGHDT and YYEEEE. CDR3: CASTDVRGRAFF. The CDR3 DNA reads as TGTGCCAGCACCGACGTCAGGGGGAGAGCTTTCTTT.

This chain links TRBV7-2 with TRBJ1-4, with D perhaps TRBD1 (6 bases). CDR1 and CDR2 (germline): SGHTA, FQGNSA. With 5 bases removed from V and 8 bases from J, the gap between germline ends came to 18 bases. This CDR3 comprises 15 residues. CDR3 DNA sequence: TGTGCCAGCAGCCCCCAGAGGGGGGCAGGGGAAAAACTGTTTTTT. This gives the protein CASSPQRGAGEKLFF. Variable domain in full (rest from reference TRBV7-2 and TRBJ1-4): GAGVSQSPSNKVTEKGKDVELRCDPISGHTALYWYRQSLGQGLEFLIYFQGNSAPDKSGLPSDRFSAERTGGSVSTLTIQRTQQEDSAVYLCASSPQRGAGEKLFFGSGTQLSVL.

The gene calls are TRBV5-1 and TRBJ2-7; D may match TRBD1 or TRBD2 (5 bases each). The CDR3 runs 15 residues. Germline V gene sequence: CDR1 SGHRS, CDR2 YFSETQ. V dropped 2 bases and J dropped 6 bases, with 18 bases sitting between them. Written as DNA, the CDR3 is TGCGCCAGCAGCTTAGGGACCTACGCATCGGGCGAGCAGTACTTC. As protein: CASSLGTYASGEQYF.

The chain couples TRBV5-1 to TRBJ2-1; the match to TRBD1 covers 11 bases. The germline V gene has CDR1 SGHRS and CDR2 YFSETQ. V dropped 4 bases and J dropped 6; count of bases not matched to a gene: 9. CDR3 size: 16 residues. The chain's CDR3 is CASSLPGTGGLNEQFF. CDR3 bases: TGCGCCAGCAGCCTCCCGGGGACAGGGGGTCTCAATGAGCAGTTCTTC.

The table lists this clone with a few counts. The rearrangement joins TRBV29-1 to TRBJ2-5; weak D call: TRBD1 (6 bases). The germline V gene has CDR1 SQVTM and CDR2 ANQGSEA. V shed 7 bases and J shed 5 bases, with 11 bases lying between them. This CDR3 spans 11 amino acids. The DNA of the CDR3 is TGCAGCGCCTCAAGGGGGGAGACCCAGTACTTC. Its translation: CSASRGETQYF.

The chain employs TRBV15 and TRBJ2-3, with TRBD2 matching over 9 bases. V trimming: 0 bases; J trimming: 1 base; junction bases outside the gene matches: 2. Per germline, CDR1 LNHNV and CDR2 YYDKDF (reference sequence). The CDR3 runs 16 residues. CDR3 DNA: TGTGCCACCAGCAGAGATCAGCGGGGGGGCACAGATACGCAGTATTTT. Protein product: CATSRDQRGGTDTQYF.